This is a list of T cell receptor beta chains from one sample in a study of CD8+ T cells in alopecia areata. The table came from immunoSEQ multiplex PCR; TCRdb's copy has only in-frame clones and leaves some out. Of some 200,000 clones detected, 55% to 75% appear once; the ten largest clones hold 5.5%. The material was CD4+ T cells sorted from blood, obtained at week 24, from a patient treated with tofacitinib. These receptor sequences come from a human donor with alopecia areata. CDR3s include the opening cysteine and the closing phenylalanine or tryptophan. D genes are given only for firm matches. Clone size is given for some rows only: seen once, a few or many times, or a class if the clone is expanded.

TRBV28,.,.,TRBJ1-4,CASSLWEGEKLFF,TGTGCCAGCAGTTTATGGGAGGGTGAAAAACTGTTTTTT
TRBV30,.,.,TRBJ1-1,CAWTTGRWGTEAFF,TGTGCCTGGACCACGGGGAGGTGGGGCACTGAAGCTTTCTTT
TRBV5-1,few,.,TRBJ1-1,CASSLQPTGATEAFF,TGCGCCAGCAGCTTGCAACCCACTGGGGCCACTGAAGCTTTCTTT
TRBV29-1,.,.,TRBJ2-7,CSVWDDSLSSYEQYF,TGCAGCGTTTGGGATGACAGCCTTAGCTCCTACGAGCAGTACTTC
TRBV18,few,TRBD1,TRBJ1-4,CASTGTAATNEKLFF,TGTGCCAGCACCGGGACAGCCGCAACTAATGAAAAACTGTTTTTT
TRBV27,.,.,TRBJ2-2,CASSLPNADSTGELFF,TGTGCCAGCAGTTTACCCAACGCGGACAGCACCGGGGAGCTGTTTTTT
TRBV27,.,.,TRBJ2-2,CASSLSRDGGELFF,TGTGCCAGCAGTTTAAGCAGGGATGGCGGGGAGCTGTTTTTT
TRBV7-2,few,.,TRBJ2-1,CASSLKFGDEQFF,TGTGCCAGCAGCTTAAAGTTTGGCGATGAGCAGTTCTTC
TRBV7-3,.,.,TRBJ2-7,CASSLGPDIKSYEQYF,TGTGCCAGCAGCTTAGGGCCGGACATAAAGTCCTACGAGCAGTACTTC
TRBV11-3,.,TRBD1,TRBJ1-2,CASSSTTGDGYTF,TGTGCCAGCAGCTCGACCACAGGGGATGGCTACACCTTC
TRBV4-3,.,.,TRBJ2-7,CASSQARGGEQYF,TGCGCCAGCAGCCAAGCCAGGGGTGGCGAGCAGTACTTC
TRBV29-1,.,.,TRBJ2-6,CGIAGETGANVLTF,TGCGGGATAGCAGGGGAGACCGGGGCCAACGTCCTGACTTTC
TRBV5-1,few,.,TRBJ2-1,CASSLEGHGGEQFF,TGCGCCAGCAGCTTGGAGGGCCACGGAGGCGAGCAGTTCTTC
TRBV4-1,.,.,TRBJ1-2,CASRRGYGYTF,TGCGCCAGTAGGCGTGGCTATGGCTACACCTTC
TRBV29-1,.,.,TRBJ2-7,CSVTTDWGYEQYF,TGCAGCGTTACGACTGATTGGGGCTACGAGCAGTACTTC
TRBV14,few,.,TRBJ2-5,CASSRGMGTQYF,TGTGCCAGCAGCCGGGGCATGGGGACCCAGTACTTC
TRBV10-3,.,TRBD1,TRBJ1-1,CAIGNRDRGNTEAFF,TGTGCCATCGGAAACCGGGACAGGGGTAACACTGAAGCTTTCTTT
TRBV14,few,.,TRBJ2-2,CASSRTNTGELFF,TGTGCCAGCAGCCGGACAAACACCGGGGAGCTGTTTTTT
TRBV29-1,.,TRBD1,TRBJ1-4,CSAGTVTSGLFF,TGCAGCGCCGGGACAGTAACATCGGGACTGTTTTTT